The clone carrying this T cell receptor (beta chain) showed up just once. No antigen is known for it. This CDR3 is built from 16 residues. V shed 8 bases, J shed 9 bases, and the junction held 19 bases outside the gene matches. CDR1 and CDR2 from the germline V gene are LGHDT and YNNKEL (reference sequence). This sample stems from a study of blood T cells in healthy people across ages. Study-level results: The study found more naive CD4+ cells and higher diversity in long-lived than aged donors.

Primers used in a second PCR of roughly 6 to 11 cycles were a sample-barcoded 5' primer and a J-beta primer mix. Each CDR3 protein is one row after TCRdb ran MiXCR on the 5' RACE reads. The sample has roughly 830,000 distinct CDR3 sequences, 62% seen once. Peripheral blood was drawn, approximately 10 milliliters per donor. Per-sample PBMC isolation yielded at least 6.5 million cells. This rearrangement joins TRBV3-1 to TRBJ2-1; 7 bases map to TRBD2. Sequenced material: blood. The receptor comes from a man aged 25-45 years in good health. Here the CDR3 DNA reads TGTGCCAGCCACACTAGCGTGGGTAGAGGGACGCGTGAGCAGTTCTTC. This gives the protein CASHTSVGRGTREQFF.